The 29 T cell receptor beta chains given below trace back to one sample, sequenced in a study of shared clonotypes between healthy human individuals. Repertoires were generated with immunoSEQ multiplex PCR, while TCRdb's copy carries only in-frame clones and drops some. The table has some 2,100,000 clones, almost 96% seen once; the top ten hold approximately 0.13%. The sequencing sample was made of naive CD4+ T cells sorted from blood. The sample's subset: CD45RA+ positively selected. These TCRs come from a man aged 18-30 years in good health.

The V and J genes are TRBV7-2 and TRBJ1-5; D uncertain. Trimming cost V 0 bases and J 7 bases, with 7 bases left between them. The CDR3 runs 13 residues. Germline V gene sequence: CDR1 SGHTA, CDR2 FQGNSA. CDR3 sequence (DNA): TGTGCCAGCAGCTTAGCCATTCTGCAGCCCCAGCATTTT. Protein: CASSLAILQPQHF.

Written as DNA, the CDR3 is TGTGCCAGCAGCGTGACCGGGACTAGAGGTCACACAGATACGCAGTATTTT. This codes for CASSVTGTRGHTDTQYF. V is TRBV7-6 and J is TRBJ2-3, with TRBD2 matching 8 bases. Trimming removed 5 bases from V and 2 bases from J; junction bases left unmatched: 12. Germline V gene lookup returns CDR1 SGHVS and CDR2 FNYEAQ. The CDR3 is 17 amino acids.

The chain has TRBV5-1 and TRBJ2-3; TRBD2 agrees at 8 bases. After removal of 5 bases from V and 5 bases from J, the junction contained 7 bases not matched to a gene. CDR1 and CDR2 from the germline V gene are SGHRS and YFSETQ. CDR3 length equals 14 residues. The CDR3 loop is CASRNSGKGDTQYF. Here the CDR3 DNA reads TGCGCCAGCAGGAATAGCGGGAAGGGAGATACGCAGTATTTT.

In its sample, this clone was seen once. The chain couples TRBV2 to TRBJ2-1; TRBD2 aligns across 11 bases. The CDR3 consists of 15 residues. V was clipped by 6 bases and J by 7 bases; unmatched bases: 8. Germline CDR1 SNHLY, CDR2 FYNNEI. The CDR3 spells CASSARGLAANEQFF. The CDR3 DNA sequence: TGTGCCAGCAGCGCCCGGGGACTAGCGGCTAATGAGCAGTTCTTC.

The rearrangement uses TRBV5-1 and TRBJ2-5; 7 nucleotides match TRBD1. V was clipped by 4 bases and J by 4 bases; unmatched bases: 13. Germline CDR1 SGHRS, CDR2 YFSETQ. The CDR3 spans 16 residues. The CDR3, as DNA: TGCGCCAGCAGCCCTACCCCTGACAGGGTGGGAGAGACCCAGTACTTC. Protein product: CASSPTPDRVGETQYF.

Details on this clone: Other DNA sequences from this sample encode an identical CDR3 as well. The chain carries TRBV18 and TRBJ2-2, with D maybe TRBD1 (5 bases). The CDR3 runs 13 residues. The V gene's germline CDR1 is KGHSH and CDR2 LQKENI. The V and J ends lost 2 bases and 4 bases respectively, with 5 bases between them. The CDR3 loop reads CASSPRGTGELFF. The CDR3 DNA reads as TGTGCCAGCTCACCAAGGGGCACCGGGGAGCTGTTTTTT.

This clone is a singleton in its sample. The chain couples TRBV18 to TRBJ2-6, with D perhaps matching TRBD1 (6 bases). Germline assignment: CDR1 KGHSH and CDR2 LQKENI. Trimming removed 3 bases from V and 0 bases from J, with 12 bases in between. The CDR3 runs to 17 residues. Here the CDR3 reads CASSPSGAGSGANVLTF. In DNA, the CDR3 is TGTGCCAGCTCACCCTCAGGGGCCGGCTCTGGGGCCAACGTCCTGACTTTC.

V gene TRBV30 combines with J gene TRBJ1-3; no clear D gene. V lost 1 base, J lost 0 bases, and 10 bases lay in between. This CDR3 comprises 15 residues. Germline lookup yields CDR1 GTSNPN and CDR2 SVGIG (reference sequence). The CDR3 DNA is TGTGCCTGGAGTGGAGCAGGCCTCTCTGGAAACACCATATATTTT. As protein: CAWSGAGLSGNTIYF. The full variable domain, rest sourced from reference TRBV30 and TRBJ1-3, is SQTIHQWPATLVQPVGSPLSLECTVEGTSNPNLYWYRQAAGRGLQLLFYSVGIGQISSEVPQNLSASRPQDRQFILSSKKLLLSDSGFYLCAWSGAGLSGNTIYFGEGSWLTVV.

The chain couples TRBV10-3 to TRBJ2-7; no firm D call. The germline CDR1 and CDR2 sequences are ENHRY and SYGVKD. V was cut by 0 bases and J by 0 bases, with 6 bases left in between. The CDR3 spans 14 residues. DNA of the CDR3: TGTGCCATCAGTGAGTCGGCCACCTCCTACGAGCAGTACTTC. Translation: CAISESATSYEQYF.

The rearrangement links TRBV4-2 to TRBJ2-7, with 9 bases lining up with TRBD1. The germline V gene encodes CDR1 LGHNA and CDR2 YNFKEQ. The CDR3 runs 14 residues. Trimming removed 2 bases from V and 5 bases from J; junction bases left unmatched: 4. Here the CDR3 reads CASSQPGQGNEQYF. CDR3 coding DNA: TGTGCCAGCAGCCAACCCGGACAGGGGAACGAGCAGTACTTC.

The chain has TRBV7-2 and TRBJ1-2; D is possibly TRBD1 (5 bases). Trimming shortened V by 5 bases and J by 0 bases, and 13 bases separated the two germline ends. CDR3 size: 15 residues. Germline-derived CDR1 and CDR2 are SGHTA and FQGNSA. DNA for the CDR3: TGTGCCAGCAGCACGGGACCGAGCTCTAACTATGGCTACACCTTC. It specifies CASSTGPSSNYGYTF.

The CDR3, as DNA: TGCGCCAGCAGCCATCCCTCGGTGGCTGGCTACACCTTC. Translation: CASSHPSVAGYTF. The rearrangement joins TRBV4-3 to TRBJ1-2, with D unclear. Trimming shortened V by 3 bases and J by 7 bases, and 12 bases separated the two germline ends. CDR1 is LGHNA and CDR2 is YSLEER in the germline V gene. This CDR3 spans 13 amino acids.

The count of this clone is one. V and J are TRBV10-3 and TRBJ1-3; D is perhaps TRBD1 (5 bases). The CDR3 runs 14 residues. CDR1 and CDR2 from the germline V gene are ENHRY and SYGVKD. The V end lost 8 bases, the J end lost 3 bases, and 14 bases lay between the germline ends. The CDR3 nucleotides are TGTGCCATCTTTGACAGCGATGATGGAAACACCATATATTTT. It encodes CAIFDSDDGNTIYF.

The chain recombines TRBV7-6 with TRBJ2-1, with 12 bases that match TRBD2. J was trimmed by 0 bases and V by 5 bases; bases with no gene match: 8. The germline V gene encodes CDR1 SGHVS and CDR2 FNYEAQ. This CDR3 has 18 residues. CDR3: CASSLTLAGGSSYNEQFF. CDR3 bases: TGTGCCAGCAGCCTTACCCTAGCGGGAGGGAGCTCCTACAATGAGCAGTTCTTC.

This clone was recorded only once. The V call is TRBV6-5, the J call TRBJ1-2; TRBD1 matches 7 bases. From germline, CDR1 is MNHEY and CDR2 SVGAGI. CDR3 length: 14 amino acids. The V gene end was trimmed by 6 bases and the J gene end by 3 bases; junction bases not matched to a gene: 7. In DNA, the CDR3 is TGTGCCAGCAGAAAGTCCGACAGGGACTATGGCTACACCTTC. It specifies CASRKSDRDYGYTF.

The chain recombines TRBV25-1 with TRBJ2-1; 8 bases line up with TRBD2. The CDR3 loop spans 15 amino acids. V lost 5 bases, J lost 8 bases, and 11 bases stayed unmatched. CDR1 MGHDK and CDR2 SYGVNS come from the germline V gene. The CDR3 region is CASSTSGQYVHEQFF. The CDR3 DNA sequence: TGTGCCAGCAGTACTAGCGGCCAATATGTCCATGAGCAGTTCTTC.

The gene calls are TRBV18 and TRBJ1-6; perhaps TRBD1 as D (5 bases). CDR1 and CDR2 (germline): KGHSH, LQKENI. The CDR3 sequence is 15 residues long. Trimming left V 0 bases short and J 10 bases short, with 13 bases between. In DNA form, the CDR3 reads TGTGCCAGCTCACCACCGGGGCCTAAAAGGTCACCCCTCCACTTT. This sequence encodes CASSPPGPKRSPLHF.

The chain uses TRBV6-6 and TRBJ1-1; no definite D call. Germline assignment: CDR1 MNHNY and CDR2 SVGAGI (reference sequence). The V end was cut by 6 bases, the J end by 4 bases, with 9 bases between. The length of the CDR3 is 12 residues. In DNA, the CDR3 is TGTGCCAGCAGCCGGCGTGGCACTGAAGCTTTCTTT. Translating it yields CASSRRGTEAFF.

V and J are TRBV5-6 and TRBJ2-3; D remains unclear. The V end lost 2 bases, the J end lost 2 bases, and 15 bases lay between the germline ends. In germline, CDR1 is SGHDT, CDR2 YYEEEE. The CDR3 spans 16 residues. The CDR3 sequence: CASSLARLQLTDTQYF. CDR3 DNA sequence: TGTGCCAGCAGCTTAGCCCGGCTACAACTCACAGATACGCAGTATTTT.

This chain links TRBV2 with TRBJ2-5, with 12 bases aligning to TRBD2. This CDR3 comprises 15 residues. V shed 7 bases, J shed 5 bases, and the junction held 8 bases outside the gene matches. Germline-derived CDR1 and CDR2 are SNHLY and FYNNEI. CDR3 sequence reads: CASTGLAGRMETQYF. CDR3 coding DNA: TGTGCCAGCACAGGACTAGCGGGAAGAATGGAGACCCAGTACTTC.

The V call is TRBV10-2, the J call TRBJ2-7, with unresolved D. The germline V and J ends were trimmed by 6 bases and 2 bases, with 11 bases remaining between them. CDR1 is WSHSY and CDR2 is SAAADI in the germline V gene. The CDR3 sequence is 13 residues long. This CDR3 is CASSWTEAYEQYF. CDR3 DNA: TGCGCCAGCAGCTGGACCGAGGCCTACGAGCAGTACTTC.

CDR3 sequence: CASSPGRRVSPLHF. The CDR3 bases are TGTGCCAGCAGCCCGGGACGTAGAGTTTCACCCCTCCACTTT. This chain connects TRBV28 to TRBJ1-6; weak D call: TRBD1 (5 bases). V was shortened by 6 bases and J by 9 bases, with 15 bases between the two germline ends. Germline loops: CDR1 MDHEN, CDR2 SYDVKM. The CDR3 runs to 14 residues.

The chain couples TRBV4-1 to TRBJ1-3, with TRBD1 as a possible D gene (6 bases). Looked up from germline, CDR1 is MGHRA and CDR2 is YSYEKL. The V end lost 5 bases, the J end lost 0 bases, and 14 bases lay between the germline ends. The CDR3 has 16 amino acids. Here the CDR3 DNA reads TGCGCCAGCAGCGACCGGGACACCGTCTCTGGAAACACCATATATTTT. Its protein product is CASSDRDTVSGNTIYF.

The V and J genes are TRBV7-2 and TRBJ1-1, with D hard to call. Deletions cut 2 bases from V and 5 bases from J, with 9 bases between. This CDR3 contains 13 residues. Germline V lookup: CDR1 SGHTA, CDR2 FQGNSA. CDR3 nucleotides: TGTGCCAGCAGCTTACAGAGGAGGACTGAAGCTTTCTTT. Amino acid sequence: CASSLQRRTEAFF. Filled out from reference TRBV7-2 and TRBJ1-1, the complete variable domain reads GAGVSQSPSNKVTEKGKDVELRCDPISGHTALYWYRQSLGQGLEFLIYFQGNSAPDKSGLPSDRFSAERTGGSVSTLTIQRTQQEDSAVYLCASSLQRRTEAFFGQGTRLTVV.

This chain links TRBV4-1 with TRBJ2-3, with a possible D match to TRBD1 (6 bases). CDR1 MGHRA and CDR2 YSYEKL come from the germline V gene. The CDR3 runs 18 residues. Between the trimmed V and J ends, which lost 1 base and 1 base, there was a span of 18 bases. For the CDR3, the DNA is TGCGCCAGCAGCCAAGCCTTCATGCAAGGGGGTGGCACAGATACGCAGTATTTT. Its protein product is CASSQAFMQGGGTDTQYF.

For the CDR3, the DNA is TGTGCCAGCAGCCTATATGTTGGACAGGGGGAGAGGAGCAATCAGCCCCAGCATTTT. This sequence encodes CASSLYVGQGERSNQPQHF. V and J are TRBV5-6 and TRBJ1-5; 10 bases map to TRBD1. V was clipped by 4 bases and J by 1 base; unmatched bases: 14. Germline CDR1 SGHDT, CDR2 YYEEEE. CDR3 length: 19 residues.

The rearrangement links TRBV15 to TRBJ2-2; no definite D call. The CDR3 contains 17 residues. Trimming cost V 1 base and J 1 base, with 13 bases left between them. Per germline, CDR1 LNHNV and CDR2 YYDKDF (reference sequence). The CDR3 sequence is CATSRVISAGNTGELFF. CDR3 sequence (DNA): TGTGCCACCAGCAGAGTGATTTCGGCAGGGAACACCGGGGAGCTGTTTTTT.

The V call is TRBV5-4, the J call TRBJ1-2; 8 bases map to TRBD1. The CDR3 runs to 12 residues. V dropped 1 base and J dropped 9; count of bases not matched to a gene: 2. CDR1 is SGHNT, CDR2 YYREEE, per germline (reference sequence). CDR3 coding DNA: TGTGCCAGCAGCTTGCCAGGGGGCAGCTACACCTTC. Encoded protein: CASSLPGGSYTF.

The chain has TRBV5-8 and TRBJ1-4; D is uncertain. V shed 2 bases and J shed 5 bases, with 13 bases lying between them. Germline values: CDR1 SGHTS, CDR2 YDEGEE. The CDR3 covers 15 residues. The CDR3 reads CASSFRGSGNEKLFF. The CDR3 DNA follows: TGTGCCAGCAGCTTCCGTGGTAGTGGAAATGAAAAACTGTTTTTT.